Reported below is one T cell receptor beta chain. Only in-frame clones appear in the TCRdb table, and some are missing; sequencing was by immunoSEQ multiplex PCR. The sample shows 300,000 to 400,000 clones, around 87% of them seen only once. Germline values: CDR1 SGHRS, CDR2 YFSETQ. With V trimmed by 0 bases and J by 4 bases, 6 bases remained unmatched. The CDR3 has 15 amino acids. The sample comes from a study of blood T cell repertoires in COVID-19. Source material: peripheral blood. V usage is TRBV5-1 and J usage is TRBJ1-1; TRBD1 agrees at 7 bases. The clonotype was recovered from a woman in her 50s with COVID-19, enrolled during active disease. CDR3: CASSLGGQSFTEAFF. DNA for the CDR3: TGCGCCAGCAGCTTGGGGGGACAGAGCTTCACTGAAGCTTTCTTT. Complete variable domain (other parts from reference TRBV5-1 and TRBJ1-1): KAGVTQTPRYLIKTRGQQVTLSCSPISGHRSVSWYQQTPGQGLQFLFEYFSETQRNKGNFPGRFSGRQFSNSRSEMNVSTLELGDSALYLCASSLGGQSFTEAFFGQGTRLTVV.